This is a list of T cell receptor beta chains from one sample in a study of cytomegalovirus exposure and HLA in healthy donors. Only in-frame clones appear in the TCRdb table, and some are missing; sequencing was by immunoSEQ multiplex PCR. Found here are about 200,000 clones, 65% to 90% of them singletons; the top ten hold 2% to 2.5%. The specimen sequenced was PBMCs. The receptors derive from a woman aged 50 to 60 in good health and CMV-seronegative. The CDR3 runs from the conserved cysteine through the conserved F or W. The order of the fields is clone size, D gene, V gene, J gene, CDR3 DNA, CDR3 protein. A D gene is named only where the DNA matches it firmly. The size field is filled for only some rows; it gives once, few, many or a size class.

.	TRBD1	TRBV27	TRBJ2-5	TGTGCCAGCACCCCGACAGGGGGCTATTCTGAGACCCAGTACTTC	CASTPTGGYSETQYF
.	.	TRBV7-2	TRBJ1-2	TGTGCCAGCAGCCCCAGGACAAACCCTAACTATGGCTACACCTTC	CASSPRTNPNYGYTF
.	.	TRBV18	TRBJ2-7	TGTGCCAGCTCACCTAGGATGGCAGGTTCCTACGAGCAGTACTTC	CASSPRMAGSYEQYF
once	.	TRBV19	TRBJ2-7	TGTGCCAGTAGTATGGGCGCATGGGACGAGCAGTACTTC	CASSMGAWDEQYF
once	.	TRBV14	TRBJ1-1	TGTGCCAGCAGCCAAGTTGGGGGCCTAGGGAACACTGAAGCTTTCTTT	CASSQVGGLGNTEAFF
.	.	TRBV4-2	TRBJ1-6	TGTGCCAGCAGCCAAGACATTTCCGGGAGGGAGTCCTATAATTCACCCCTCCACTTT	CASSQDISGRESYNSPLHF
.	.	TRBV18	TRBJ2-5	TGTGCCAGCTCTCCCGACAGGTTTTTAGAGACCCAGTACTTC	CASSPDRFLETQYF
.	.	TRBV9	TRBJ1-4	TGTGCCAGCAGCGTCTCGGGACTTAAGGGTCCAACTAATGAAAAACTGTTTTTT	CASSVSGLKGPTNEKLFF
.	.	TRBV27	TRBJ2-7	TGTGCCAGCAGTTCAACAGCTACCTACGAGCAGTACTTC	CASSSTATYEQYF
.	.	TRBV21-1	TRBJ2-7	TGTGCCAGCAGAAATAACAGGGCGGAAGACTACGAGCAGTACTTC	CASRNNRAEDYEQYF
.	.	TRBV19	TRBJ1-3	TGTGCCAGTAGACGGGACGGGACTGGGAACACCATATATTTT	CASRRDGTGNTIYF
.	.	TRBV18	TRBJ2-5	TGTGCCAGCTCACCAGGACAACAAGAGACCCAGTACTTC	CASSPGQQETQYF
.	.	TRBV5-1	TRBJ2-4	TGCGCCAGCAGCTTGGCGTGGACCCCCGGGGACATTCAGTACTTC	CASSLAWTPGDIQYF
.	.	TRBV30	TRBJ1-5	TGTGCCTGGAGAGACAGTGATCAGCCCCAGCATTTT	CAWRDSDQPQHF
.	TRBD2	TRBV19	TRBJ2-7	TGTGCCAGTAGTCCCCGGACTAGCGGGAGTGCCGAGCAGTACTTC	CASSPRTSGSAEQYF
.	.	TRBV19	TRBJ1-4	TGTGCCAGTAGTCCCCAGTCTTCTAATGAAAAACTGTTTTTT	CASSPQSSNEKLFF
once	TRBD1	TRBV5-1	TRBJ1-1	TGCGCCAGCAGCTCGAGGACAGGGCTCACTGAAGCTTTCTTT	CASSSRTGLTEAFF
.	TRBD1	TRBV28	TRBJ1-1	TGTGCCAGCAGGTTCCGGGACAGGGTTGGGACTGAAGCTTTCTTT	CASRFRDRVGTEAFF
few	.	TRBV28	TRBJ2-3	TGTGCCAGCAGCACGGCCCGGACTTCGCTTGGCGCAGATACGCAGTATTTT	CASSTARTSLGADTQYF
.	TRBD1	TRBV18	TRBJ2-7	TGTGCCAGCTCACAGATGACAGGGATAGGGGACGAGCAGTACTTC	CASSQMTGIGDEQYF
.	TRBD1	TRBV27	TRBJ1-1	TGTGCCAGCGTCCCGGGACAGATGAACACTGAAGCTTTCTTT	CASVPGQMNTEAFF
.	TRBD2	TRBV7-9	TRBJ2-1	TGTGCCAGCAGTCTGTGGGGGGGAACCTACAATGAGCAGTTCTTC	CASSLWGGTYNEQFF
few	TRBD2	TRBV5-1	TRBJ2-3	TGCGCCAGCAGATCGGAGGCAGGACTAGTCGCAGATACGCAGTATTTT	CASRSEAGLVADTQYF
once	TRBD2	TRBV7-9	TRBJ2-5	TGTGCCAGCAGCGACAGGCTAGCGGGTAGAGAGACCCAGTACTTC	CASSDRLAGRETQYF
.	TRBD2	TRBV7-3	TRBJ2-1	TGTGCCAGCAGCGTCATAGCGGGAGCAGGAAATGAGCAGTTCTTC	CASSVIAGAGNEQFF
.	.	TRBV13	TRBJ1-1	TGTGCCAGCAGCTTAGCGGGGGGAAGGGGCACTGAAGCTTTCTTT	CASSLAGGRGTEAFF
.	TRBD1	TRBV5-1	TRBJ2-2	TGCGCCAGCCGACAGGGGGACACCGGGGAGCTGTTTTTT	CASRQGDTGELFF
few	TRBD2	TRBV27	TRBJ2-7	TGTGCCAGCAGTTTAAGCGGGGAGGTAAGGCAGTACTTC	CASSLSGEVRQYF
.	TRBD1	TRBV18	TRBJ1-2	TGTGCCAGCTCACCTACGGGACAGGGTAATGGCTACACCTTC	CASSPTGQGNGYTF
.	TRBD2	TRBV7-9	TRBJ2-7	TGTGCCAGCAGCCAAGCGGGAGACTCCGAGCAGTACTTC	CASSQAGDSEQYF